What follows are 12 T cell receptor beta chains derived from one specimen sequenced in a study of T-cell memory formation after mild COVID-19 (dated by TCRdb to about 2021). The library was prepared using 5' RACE. TCRdb names Illumina NovaSeq 6000 as the instrument used. The public reads were reprocessed in TCRdb via fastp at Q25 and MiXCR, keeping in-frame beta chains. Each entry merges the rows of one CDR3 protein and shows their most common DNA and genes. This sample comprises some 68,000 distinct CDR3 sequences, roughly 17% of them detected only once. Jointly, the top ten make up about a third of the sample. Sequences were obtained from PBMCs or a T cell subset sorted from them (not recorded which). The receptors here all came from an adult woman who had mild COVID-19 (a few samples of this study predate the infection). The sample titles of this study are shuffled in the database, so cell type and time point are left out; the donor was told from shared clones.

The rearrangement joins TRBV7-2 to TRBJ2-5, with 7 bases fitting TRBD1. This CDR3 contains 13 residues. J was trimmed by 2 bases and V by 6 bases; bases with no gene match: 3. Germline CDR1 reads SGHTA; CDR2 reads FQGNSA. The CDR3 here is CASRPQGQETQYF. The CDR3 DNA sequence: TGTGCCAGCAGACCACAGGGGCAAGAGACCCAGTACTTC.

This chain connects TRBV5-1 to TRBJ1-2, with a weak D call TRBD1 (5 bases). This CDR3 comprises 14 residues. V was shortened by 1 base and J by 3 bases, with 10 bases between the two germline ends. In germline, CDR1 is SGHRS, CDR2 YFSETQ. CDR3 residues: CASSLSGADYGYTF. The CDR3 nucleotides are TGCGCCAGCAGCTTGAGCGGGGCCGACTATGGCTACACCTTC.

This clonotype was counted between two and nine times. The CDR3 sequence is CASSDRGVETQYF. CDR3 coding DNA: TGTGCCAGCAGCGACAGGGGGGTAGAGACCCAGTACTTC. The chain carries TRBV12-3 or TRBV12-4 and TRBJ2-5, with 9 nucleotides matching TRBD1. After removal of 6 bases from V and 4 bases from J, the junction contained 3 bases not matched to a gene. The CDR3 has 13 residues.

This clonotype has just a few counts. The V gene is TRBV12-5, the J gene TRBJ2-1, with D perhaps assigned TRBD1 or TRBD2 (6 bases each). Per the germline V gene, CDR1 is LGHNT and CDR2 is FRNRAP. The CDR3 has 16 residues. V shed 1 base and J shed 7 bases, with 17 bases lying between them. The CDR3 DNA follows: TGTGCTAGTGGTTTGGATCAGGGGCTAGCGCGAAATGAGCAGTTCTTC. It yields the protein CASGLDQGLARNEQFF.

This clonotype came up a few times. V is TRBV12-3 or TRBV12-4 and J is TRBJ2-7; 9 bases map to TRBD1. Trimming removed 1 base from V and 5 bases from J; junction bases left unmatched: 3. This CDR3 is built from 14 residues. The CDR3 spells CASSLENRGHEQYF. The DNA for the CDR3 is TGTGCCAGCAGTTTAGAAAACAGGGGGCACGAGCAGTACTTC.

This chain's CDR3 is CSGVEGSHEQYF. The CDR3 DNA reads as TGCAGTGGGGTTGAGGGGTCCCACGAGCAGTACTTC. The V gene is TRBV20-1, the J gene TRBJ2-7; D may match TRBD1 or TRBD2 (5 bases each). The CDR3 loop spans 12 amino acids. V was shortened by 7 bases and J by 5 bases, with 15 bases between the two germline ends. The germline V gene encodes CDR1 DFQATT and CDR2 SNEGSKA (reference sequence).

CDR3 nucleotides: TGTGCCAGCAGTGAAGTGGATAGGGGGCTAGGGACTGAAGCTTTCTTT. It is translated as CASSEVDRGLGTEAFF. The chain employs TRBV6-1 and TRBJ1-1, with 7 positions matching TRBD1. The CDR3 extends over 16 amino acids. The germline V gene encodes CDR1 MNHNS and CDR2 SASEGT. V trimming: 1 base; J trimming: 5 bases; junction bases outside the gene matches: 10.

This clonotype was seen more than once but under ten times. In DNA form, the CDR3 reads TGTGCCAGCAGTTTCCGGGGGACAGGGGACACTGAAGCTTTCTTT. Residues: CASSFRGTGDTEAFF. The genes are TRBV25-1 and TRBJ1-1; 10 bases line up with TRBD1. V lost 5 bases to trimming and J lost 3 bases; unmatched junction nucleotides: 6. Germline V CDR1 and CDR2: MGHDK, SYGVNS. The CDR3 is made up of 15 amino acids. The whole variable domain, filled in from reference TRBV25-1 and TRBJ1-1, reads EADIYQTPRYLVIGTGKKITLECSQTMGHDKMYWYQQDPGMELHLIHYSYGVNSTEKGDLSSESTVSRIRTEHFPLTLESARPSHTSQYLCASSFRGTGDTEAFFGQGTRLTVV.

This rearrangement joins TRBV28 to TRBJ2-3; D is ambiguous. The germline gives CDR1 MDHEN, CDR2 SYDVKM. V lost 6 bases to trimming and J lost 4 bases, with 14 bases between them. The CDR3 sequence is 14 residues long. The CDR3 nucleotides read TGTGCCAGCAGCTTTACATCAGGCGCAGATACGCAGTATTTT. It translates to CASSFTSGADTQYF.

This clonotype was picked up a small number of times. V usage is TRBV6-5 and J usage is TRBJ2-6; D uncertain. V was shortened by 4 bases and J by 4 bases, with 11 bases between the two germline ends. This CDR3 has 15 amino acids. The germline V gene encodes CDR1 MNHEY and CDR2 SVGAGI. The CDR3 loop reads CASSLGSGGANVLTF. CDR3 DNA: TGTGCCAGCAGTTTAGGATCTGGGGGGGCCAACGTCCTGACTTTC.

The CDR3 region is CASSPSSGSSYNEQFF. CDR3 DNA: TGTGCCAGCAGTCCAAGTAGCGGGAGCTCCTACAATGAGCAGTTCTTC. The chain joins TRBV6-2 or TRBV6-3 to TRBJ2-1; 9 bases line up with TRBD2. The V segment lost 5 bases and the J segment 0 bases; nucleotides outside the gene matches: 5. The CDR3 has 16 residues. Germline loops: CDR1 MNHEY, CDR2 SVGEGT.

The J gene is TRBJ2-7, the V gene TRBV2, with D possibly matching TRBD2 (5 bases). With 1 base removed from V and 3 bases from J, the gap between germline ends came to 10 bases. There are 14 residues in the CDR3. The germline gives CDR1 SNHLY, CDR2 FYNNEI. The CDR3 DNA sequence: TGTGCCAGCAGTGAAGGACTAAAGGGCTACGAGCAGTACTTC. Protein sequence: CASSEGLKGYEQYF.